The clone carrying this T cell receptor (beta chain) was seen a few times. Its antigen is not known. Every bit of the isolated RNA underwent reverse transcription, so sequencing read expressed TCRB transcripts. The repertoire was sequenced with immunoSEQ multiplex PCR; TCRdb's copy has only in-frame clones and lacks some. Among 810,000 or so clones listed, under 20% were seen once. The data stem from a study of beta chain features in type 1 diabetes. About the research overall: Age, gender, cell numbers and subset yield matched between patients and controls. Study outcomes and limitations: A potential influence of HLA type upon TCRB rearrangement remained unresolved herein. Type 1 diabetes patients had VDJ junctions that carried fewer insertions and more deletions.

The CDR3 is made up of 14 amino acids. Germline V lookup: CDR1 KGHSH, CDR2 LQKENI. V shed 1 base and J shed 0 bases, with 4 bases lying between them. The chain has TRBV18 and TRBJ1-3, with D unresolved. This TCR came from a woman aged 18-30 years in good health. The material sequenced was naive CD4+ T cells from blood. The CDR3 DNA sequence: TGTGCCAGCTCACCACGCCTCTCTGGAAACACCATATATTTT. Translation: CASSPRLSGNTIYF.